This is a list of T cell receptor beta chains from one sample in a study of graft-versus-host responses after intestinal transplantation. Generated by immunoSEQ multiplex PCR, the TCRdb table keeps only in-frame clones and is missing some. This table holds 35,000 to 50,000 clones, roughly 94% found once. This sample comprised PBMCs, obtained about 320 days after intestinal transplant. The receptor set was obtained from a human patient who received an intestinal transplant, so some T cells may come from the graft donor. CDR3s include the opening cysteine and the closing phenylalanine or tryptophan. A D gene is named only where the DNA matches it firmly. The size entry is marked missing in some rows and otherwise reads once, few, many or a size class.

v_call	d_call	clone_size	j_call	cdr3_aa	cdr3_nt
TRBV19	-	-	TRBJ1-1	CASSSGVRYAEAFF	TGTGCCAGTAGTTCCGGGGTCCGATACGCTGAAGCTTTCTTT
TRBV6-5	TRBD1	-	TRBJ1-2	CASSYSVGQGDYTF	TGTGCCAGCAGTTACTCCGTGGGACAGGGAGACTACACCTTC
TRBV4-1	TRBD1	-	TRBJ2-7	CASSQSQGAAYEQYF	TGCGCCAGCAGCCAATCACAGGGGGCGGCCTACGAGCAGTACTTC
TRBV6-5	-	once	TRBJ2-1	CASSYLASLPNEQFF	TGTGCCAGCAGTTATCTGGCATCCCTTCCAAATGAGCAGTTCTTC
TRBV11-3	-	-	TRBJ2-5	CASSLGATGETQYF	TGTGCCAGCAGCTTGGGGGCTACCGGCGAGACCCAGTACTTC
TRBV13	-	-	TRBJ2-7	CASSPDRTLLEQYF	TGTGCCAGCAGCCCAGACCGGACCCTGCTAGAGCAGTACTTC
TRBV5-1	TRBD2	once	TRBJ2-7	CASSWWGTSGYEQYF	TGCGCCAGCAGCTGGTGGGGGACTAGCGGCTACGAGCAGTACTTC
TRBV7-9	-	-	TRBJ2-7	CASSSRPYEQYF	TGTGCCAGCAGCTCCCGGCCCTACGAGCAGTACTTC
TRBV2	-	-	TRBJ2-5	CASSAKFVGAPYF	TGTGCCAGCAGTGCTAAGTTTGTGGGGGCTCCGTACTTC
TRBV4-1	-	-	TRBJ2-7	CASSQWGDLYEQYF	TGCGCCAGCAGCCAATGGGGGGACCTCTACGAGCAGTACTTC
TRBV7-2	TRBD2	-	TRBJ2-1	CASSFQLAGADEQFF	TGTGCCAGCAGCTTTCAACTAGCGGGAGCGGATGAGCAGTTCTTC
TRBV5-4	TRBD1	-	TRBJ2-4	CASSWTGTAKNIQYF	TGTGCCAGCAGCTGGACAGGGACAGCCAAAAACATTCAGTACTTC
TRBV2	-	-	TRBJ2-5	CASSPSTGFRETQYF	TGTGCCAGCAGTCCAAGCACAGGATTTCGAGAGACCCAGTACTTC
TRBV5-5	-	-	TRBJ1-2	CASSLVAGGSNYGYTF	TGTGCCAGCAGCTTGGTGGCTGGAGGGTCTAACTATGGCTACACCTTC
TRBV5-4	TRBD1	-	TRBJ1-2	CASSLVSGQGNYGYTF	TGTGCCAGCAGCTTGGTTTCGGGACAGGGGAACTATGGCTACACCTTC
TRBV4-1	-	-	TRBJ2-5	CASSQDVYETQYF	TGCGCCAGCAGCCAAGACGTCTATGAGACCCAGTACTTC
TRBV10-3	TRBD1	few	TRBJ2-3	CAIGWEPGTVDTDTQYF	TGTGCCATCGGGTGGGAGCCGGGGACAGTCGACACAGATACGCAGTATTTT
TRBV11-2	TRBD2	-	TRBJ2-7	CASTRGGGIYEQYF	TGTGCCAGCACCCGTGGCGGGGGGATCTACGAGCAGTACTTC
TRBV6-5	TRBD1	-	TRBJ1-4	CASSVGQGKLFF	TGTGCCAGCAGTGTGGGACAGGGAAAACTGTTTTTT
TRBV4-1	TRBD2	-	TRBJ2-7	CASSLTSGRSFDTYEQYF	TGCGCCAGCAGCCTGACTAGCGGGCGCTCCTTCGACACCTACGAGCAGTACTTC
TRBV15	-	-	TRBJ1-4	CATSRGAGDEKLFF	TGTGCCACCAGCAGAGGGGCAGGGGATGAAAAACTGTTTTTT
TRBV6-1	-	-	TRBJ2-1	CASSHGLPQQFF	TGTGCCAGCAGCCACGGACTGCCACAGCAGTTCTTC
TRBV28	-	-	TRBJ2-7	CASTQDTTGYYEQYF	TGTGCCAGCACTCAGGACACGACGGGCTACTACGAGCAGTACTTC
TRBV9	-	-	TRBJ1-1	CASSVSGNTEAFF	TGTGCCAGCAGCGTATCAGGGAACACTGAAGCTTTCTTT
TRBV6-4	-	-	TRBJ1-1	CASSDSIGSSVTEAFF	TGTGCCAGCAGTGACTCGATCGGCAGTTCAGTGACTGAAGCTTTCTTT
TRBV6-1	-	-	TRBJ1-5	CANYCRAQPQHF	TGTGCCAATTACTGCAGGGCTCAGCCCCAGCATTTT
TRBV5-3	-	-	TRBJ1-3	CARSAVRFSGNTIYF	TGTGCCAGAAGCGCAGTGCGGTTCTCTGGAAACACCATATATTTT
TRBV7-2	-	once	TRBJ2-5	CASSFTGQETQYF	TGTGCCAGCAGCTTCACAGGACAAGAGACCCAGTACTTC
TRBV29-1	-	-	TRBJ2-7	CSVVARDGTYEQYF	TGCAGCGTTGTAGCCAGGGACGGAACCTACGAGCAGTACTTC
TRBV2	-	-	TRBJ1-2	CASRGPYSGQFPYGYTF	TGTGCCAGCAGGGGGCCATATTCCGGACAGTTTCCATATGGCTACACCTTC
TRBV5-6	-	once	TRBJ1-1	CASSFHRVTEAFF	TGTGCCAGCAGCTTCCACAGGGTGACAGAAGCTTTCTTT
TRBV7-3	TRBD2	-	TRBJ2-3	CASAKLAGQTDTQYF	TGTGCCAGCGCCAAACTAGCGGGACAAACAGATACGCAGTATTTT
TRBV6-5	-	-	TRBJ1-1	CASSYRGDTEAFF	TGTGCCAGCAGTTACAGGGGGGACACTGAAGCTTTCTTT
TRBV2	-	-	TRBJ1-2	CASSPLLGEDGYTF	TGTGCCAGCTCTCCTCTATTAGGGGAGGATGGCTACACCTTC
TRBV27	-	-	TRBJ2-1	CASRTFGRKNEQFF	TGTGCCAGCCGTACCTTCGGACGGAAAAATGAGCAGTTCTTC
TRBV19	TRBD2	-	TRBJ2-1	CASSMGGRDNEQFF	TGTGCCAGTAGTATGGGGGGGAGGGACAATGAGCAGTTCTTC
TRBV9	-	once	TRBJ2-7	CASSVGDPEVYEQYF	TGTGCCAGCAGCGTAGGGGACCCCGAGGTATACGAGCAGTACTTC
TRBV18	TRBD2	-	TRBJ2-7	CASSPVTGLEDDYEQYF	TGTGCCAGCTCACCAGTCACCGGACTAGAAGATGACTACGAGCAGTACTTC
TRBV27	TRBD1	-	TRBJ2-7	CASRDRVTYEQYF	TGTGCCAGCAGGGACAGGGTTACCTACGAGCAGTACTTC
TRBV6-1	TRBD1	-	TRBJ2-3	CASSDWTGEDTQYF	TGTGCCAGCAGTGACTGGACAGGGGAAGATACGCAGTATTTT
TRBV19	TRBD2	-	TRBJ2-2	CASTVYGTSGGGELFF	TGTGCCAGTACCGTATACGGGACTAGCGGGGGCGGGGAGCTGTTTTTT
TRBV5-6	-	once	TRBJ2-4	CASSFWRAIAKNIQYF	TGTGCCAGCAGCTTCTGGCGCGCGATAGCCAAAAACATTCAGTACTTC
TRBV10-3	-	-	TRBJ1-6	CAISEAGHNSPLHF	TGTGCCATCAGTGAAGCAGGGCATAATTCACCCCTCCACTTT
TRBV7-3	-	-	TRBJ2-1	CASSPNAAGARGEQFF	TGTGCCAGCAGCCCAAATGCGGCGGGGGCTCGGGGTGAGCAGTTCTTC
TRBV29-1	-	-	TRBJ2-4	CSVVGTLAKNIQYF	TGCAGCGTTGTGGGGACACTAGCCAAAAACATTCAGTACTTC
TRBV5-4	-	-	TRBJ1-2	CASTNQGGVYGYTF	TGTGCCAGCACGAACCAAGGAGGGGTCTATGGCTACACCTTC
TRBV5-6	-	-	TRBJ2-6	CASSLTSSGANVLTF	TGTGCCAGCAGCTTGACATCCTCTGGGGCCAACGTCCTGACTTTC